These 29 T cell receptor beta chains were sequenced from one sample in a study of T cells expressing NK-cell markers. TCRdb re-called the 5' RACE reads, yielding one record per CDR3 amino acid sequence without DNA. Recorded here are 350,000 to 400,000 distinct CDR3 sequences; the top ten clones represent about 10%. What was sequenced was blood T cells: a sorted CD56 or NKG2C T cell subset, CD4+ or CD8+ T cells, or bulk PBMC T cells (not recorded which). The source is a woman aged 45-65 years in good health.

The genes are TRBV7-2 and TRBJ2-2; checking the TCRdb D call of TRBD2 is not possible without DNA. This CDR3 is built from 15 residues. Germline CDR1 is SGHTA and CDR2 is FQGNSA. The CDR3 loop is CASSVTAGGAGELFF.

The J gene is TRBJ2-1, the V gene TRBV7-9; TCRdb proposes TRBD1, but this gene call is untestable without DNA. This CDR3 spans 15 amino acids. Germline V gene lookup returns CDR1 SEHNR and CDR2 FQNEAQ (reference sequence). CDR3 in amino acids: CASSKAGQNYNEQFF. The entire variable domain, with the rest obtained from reference TRBV7-9 and TRBJ2-1, is as follows: DTGVSQNPRHKITKRGQNVTFRCDPISEHNRLYWYRQTLGQGPEFLTYFQNEAQLEKSRLLSDRFSAERPKGSFSTLEIQRTEQGDSAMYLCASSKAGQNYNEQFFGPGTRLTVL.

This sequence joins TRBV12-3 or TRBV12-4 and TRBJ1-1. The CDR3 loop spans 14 amino acids. CDR3 residues: CASIWSEGTTEAFF.

The rearrangement uses TRBV5-6 and TRBJ2-3; TCRdb's D call, TRBD1, is unchecked because there is no DNA. The germline gives CDR1 SGHDT, CDR2 YYEEEE. This CDR3 has 15 residues. CDR3 loop: CASSADRVSTDTQYF.

The V and J genes are TRBV20-1 and TRBJ1-5. The CDR3 totals 15 residues. The germline V gene encodes CDR1 DFQATT and CDR2 SNEGSKA (reference sequence). The chain's CDR3 is CSARADSYSNQPQHF.

The chain couples TRBV7-9 to TRBJ1-1. The CDR3 spans 13 residues. The V gene's germline CDR1 is SEHNR and CDR2 FQNEAQ (reference sequence). The CDR3 spells CASSLPERPEAFF.

The rearrangement uses TRBV5-1 and TRBJ2-2; without DNA, the TCRdb call of TRBD1 cannot be checked. The CDR3 extends over 15 amino acids. CDR1 is SGHRS and CDR2 is YFSETQ in the germline V gene. The CDR3 is CASRQPGHNTGELFF.

The chain is built from TRBV11-2 and TRBJ1-4. This CDR3 comprises 13 residues. Germline-derived CDR1 and CDR2 are SGHAT and FQNNGV. The CDR3 here is CASRDIGNEKLFF.

The chain combines TRBV28 with TRBJ2-4. The CDR3 totals 11 residues. From germline, CDR1 is MDHEN and CDR2 SYDVKM. This chain's CDR3 is CASRGGNIQYF.

V gene TRBV7-9 combines with J gene TRBJ2-2; TCRdb's D call, TRBD1, is unchecked because there is no DNA. This CDR3 comprises 15 residues. In germline, CDR1 is SEHNR, CDR2 FQNEAQ (reference sequence). The CDR3 spells CASSLARENTGELFF. The full variable domain, completed using reference TRBV7-9 and TRBJ2-2, is DTGVSQNPRHKITKRGQNVTFRCDPISEHNRLYWYRQTLGQGPEFLTYFQNEAQLEKSRLLSDRFSAERPKGSFSTLEIQRTEQGDSAMYLCASSLARENTGELFFGEGSRLTVL.

The chain joins TRBV5-1 to TRBJ2-5; TCRdb lists TRBD1, though no DNA is available to test this call. CDR3 length equals 15 residues. CDR1 and CDR2 from the germline V gene are SGHRS and YFSETQ. The chain's CDR3 is CASSPQGADVETQYF.

The chain recombines TRBV9 with TRBJ2-3. Germline-derived CDR1 and CDR2 are SGDLS and YYNGEE. The CDR3 contains 16 residues. CDR3 in amino acids: CASSVALAASTDTQYF.

This chain links TRBV12-3 or TRBV12-4 with TRBJ2-4; the D call of TRBD1 rests on TCRdb alone, since no DNA is present to check it. This CDR3 comprises 15 residues. The CDR3 protein is CASRGQGRYGDIQYF.

The chain combines TRBV12-3 or TRBV12-4 with TRBJ2-1; TCRdb indicates TRBD2, and absent DNA this call remains unverified. The CDR3 is 15 amino acids. The CDR3 region is CASTRDATSGNEQFF.

The V gene is TRBV24-1, the J gene TRBJ2-1; no DNA is available, so the TRBD1 call from TCRdb remains unchecked. The CDR3 spans 12 residues. Germline V gene sequence: CDR1 KGHDR, CDR2 SFDVKD. CDR3 region: CATSAQGFEQFF.

The chain couples TRBV5-1 to TRBJ1-5; TCRdb's D call of TRBD1 is untestable without DNA. The CDR3 runs 15 residues. Germline V gene lookup returns CDR1 SGHRS and CDR2 YFSETQ. The CDR3: CASSLVMGTNQPQHF.

This chain uses TRBV21-1 with TRBJ1-5. TRBV21-1 is marked as a pseudogene. The CDR3 is 13 residues long. The CDR3 is CASSKERAGNQHF.

The chain uses TRBV30 and TRBJ2-3; the D call from TCRdb, TRBD1, cannot be confirmed without DNA. CDR3 length: 13 residues. From germline, CDR1 is GTSNPN and CDR2 SVGIG (reference sequence). The CDR3: CAWMAGRTDTQYF.

The V call is TRBV7-8, the J call TRBJ2-3. The germline V gene encodes CDR1 SGHVS and CDR2 FQNEAQ. This CDR3 is built from 21 residues. The CDR3: CASSFWPQAGLNSSPPDTQYF.

The chain employs TRBV24-1 and TRBJ1-1; TCRdb lists TRBD1, though no DNA is available to test this call. CDR3 length: 13 residues. Per the germline V gene, CDR1 is KGHDR and CDR2 is SFDVKD. CDR3 region: CATTQDGGSEAFF.

The genes are TRBV11-3 and TRBJ2-1; TCRdb's D call of TRBD2 is untestable without DNA. The CDR3 is 14 amino acids. The germline gives CDR1 SGHNT, CDR2 YENEEA. The CDR3 loop is CAITSGSIRNEQFF.

CDR3 region: CASSPLTGEAKNIQYF. The chain carries TRBV11-1 and TRBJ2-4; TCRdb's assignment of TRBD1 cannot be checked, as there is no DNA. The CDR3 has 16 residues. The V gene's germline CDR1 is SGHAT and CDR2 FQDESV (reference sequence).

The chain combines TRBV12-3 or TRBV12-4 with TRBJ2-6. This CDR3 is 15 amino acids long. Here the CDR3 reads CASSSLRRRANVLTF.

This chain connects TRBV27 to TRBJ1-5. Germline lookup yields CDR1 MNHEY and CDR2 SMNVEV (reference sequence). The CDR3 covers 16 residues. This chain's CDR3 is CASSLVGGYSNQPQHF.

The chain combines TRBV6-5 with TRBJ2-2. The germline V gene has CDR1 MNHEY and CDR2 SVGAGI. The CDR3 totals 12 residues. This CDR3 reads CASRGLARELFF.

This chain connects TRBV3-1 to TRBJ1-2; with no DNA, the TCRdb D assignment of TRBD1 cannot be verified. CDR1 LGHDT and CDR2 YNNKEL come from the germline V gene (reference sequence). The CDR3 contains 12 residues. The CDR3 sequence: CASSPDSYGYTF.

The chain links TRBV3-1 to TRBJ2-1. Germline loops: CDR1 LGHDT, CDR2 YNNKEL (reference sequence). CDR3 length: 14 amino acids. CDR3 sequence reads: CASSQVPENNEQFF.

The rearrangement joins TRBV5-6 to TRBJ2-1; with no DNA, the TCRdb D assignment of TRBD2 cannot be verified. The CDR3 is 15 residues long. The germline V gene has CDR1 SGHDT and CDR2 YYEEEE. The CDR3 reads CASLRRTSYYNEQFF.

The chain links TRBV5-1 to TRBJ1-5. Germline CDR1 and CDR2: SGHRS and YFSETQ. The CDR3 is 13 amino acids. CDR3 residues: CASSPGEGQPQHF.